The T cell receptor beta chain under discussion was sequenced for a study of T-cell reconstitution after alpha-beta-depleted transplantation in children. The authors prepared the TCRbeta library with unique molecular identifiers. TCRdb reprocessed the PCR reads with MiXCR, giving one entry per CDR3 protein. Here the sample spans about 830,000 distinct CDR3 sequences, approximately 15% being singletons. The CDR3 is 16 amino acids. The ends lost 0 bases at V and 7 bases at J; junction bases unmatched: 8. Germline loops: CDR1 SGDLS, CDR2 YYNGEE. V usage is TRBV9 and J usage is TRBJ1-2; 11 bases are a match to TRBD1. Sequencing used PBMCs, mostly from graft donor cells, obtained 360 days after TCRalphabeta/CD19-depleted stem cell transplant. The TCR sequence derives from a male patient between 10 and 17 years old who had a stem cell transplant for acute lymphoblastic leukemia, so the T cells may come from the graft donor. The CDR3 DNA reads TGTGCCAGCAGCGTAGTCCCGGGACAGGGGGTTGTTGGCTACACCTTC. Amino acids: CASSVVPGQGVVGYTF.